The next 21 T cell receptor beta chains were all read from a single sample in a study of shared clonotypes between healthy human individuals. Clones were sequenced by immunoSEQ multiplex PCR, and TCRdb holds only the in-frame ones, with some missing. The data show approximately 1,000,000 clones, 75% to 85% seen once. Input material: memory CD4+ T cells from PBMCs. As to subset: CD45RA-negative fraction. Every receptor here comes from a man aged 18 to 30 in good health. Some clones in this sample may be carry-over from other donors' samples.

J is TRBJ2-1 and V is TRBV6-5; D is possibly TRBD1 (6 bases). V lost 6 bases and J 3 bases, leaving 15 bases between the germline ends. CDR3 length equals 15 residues. The germline V gene encodes CDR1 MNHEY and CDR2 SVGAGI. The CDR3 is CASRNTGFGYNEQFF. In nucleotides, the CDR3 is TGTGCCAGCAGAAACACAGGGTTCGGCTACAATGAGCAGTTCTTC.

J is TRBJ1-4 and V is TRBV19; 7 bases align to TRBD1. V was pared by 6 bases and J by 14 bases, with 12 bases of the junction left unmatched. The germline CDR1 and CDR2 sequences are LNHDA and SQIVND (reference sequence). The CDR3 spans 13 residues. CDR3 loop: CASSKQGSSGLFF. CDR3 nucleotide sequence: TGTGCCAGTAGCAAACAGGGGAGCTCGGGTCTGTTTTTT.

This clone was observed a single time. The chain has TRBV6-6 and TRBJ2-2; D ambiguous. The V and J ends lost 7 bases and 0 bases respectively, with 9 bases between them. Germline V gene data show CDR1 as MNHNY and CDR2 as SVGAGI (reference sequence). The CDR3 runs to 14 residues. The CDR3 is CASTPRSNTGELFF. CDR3 sequence (DNA): TGTGCCAGCACCCCCCGTTCGAACACCGGGGAGCTGTTTTTT.

The V gene is TRBV5-1, the J gene TRBJ2-7, with D possibly matching TRBD1 (6 bases). Germline V gene lookup returns CDR1 SGHRS and CDR2 YFSETQ. The CDR3 is 15 amino acids. V was cut by 0 bases and J by 0 bases, with 10 bases left in between. CDR3 amino acids: CASSLVPDSSYEQYF. The CDR3 coding sequence is TGCGCCAGCAGCTTGGTTCCGGACAGCTCCTACGAGCAGTACTTC.

The gene calls are TRBV6-6 and TRBJ2-5; 9 nucleotides line up with TRBD1. Germline lookup yields CDR1 MNHNY and CDR2 SVGAGI (reference sequence). With 6 bases clipped from V and 4 bases from J, the junction kept 0 bases outside the gene matches. CDR3 length equals 12 residues. CDR3 residues: CASRGQGETQYF. The CDR3 DNA follows: TGTGCCAGCAGGGGACAGGGAGAGACCCAGTACTTC.

The chain combines TRBV18 with TRBJ2-7; the D call may be TRBD1 or TRBD2 (5 bases each). Trimming pared 0 bases from V and 5 bases from J, leaving 17 bases between. Germline assignment: CDR1 KGHSH and CDR2 LQKENI. This CDR3 has 16 residues. Written as DNA, the CDR3 is TGTGCCAGCTCACCACCGGCCTCCGGGACCGAGGACGAGCAGTACTTC. Its protein is CASSPPASGTEDEQYF.

A single count supports this clone. The chain couples TRBV30 to TRBJ2-5; 7 nucleotides agree with TRBD1. The CDR3 sequence is 11 residues long. J gave up 3 bases and V 5 bases, and 0 bases lay outside the gene matches. CDR1 is GTSNPN and CDR2 is SVGIG in the germline V gene (reference sequence). The CDR3 here is CAWGTEETQYF. The CDR3 DNA follows: TGTGCCTGGGGGACAGAAGAGACCCAGTACTTC. The whole variable domain, remainder taken from reference TRBV30 and TRBJ2-5, is SQTIHQWPATLVQPVGSPLSLECTVEGTSNPNLYWYRQAAGRGLQLLFYSVGIGQISSEVPQNLSASRPQDRQFILSSKKLLLSDSGFYLCAWGTEETQYFGPGTRLLVL.

This clone was detected a few times. The same CDR3 can be traced to other DNA sequences in this sample. The chain employs TRBV20-1 and TRBJ1-1; no reliable D call. Germline lookup yields CDR1 DFQATT and CDR2 SNEGSKA (reference sequence). The ends were cut back, 3 bases at V and 6 bases at J, with 8 bases in the middle. The CDR3 has 11 amino acids. The CDR3: CSASSGSEAFF. For the CDR3, the DNA is TGCAGTGCTAGCAGCGGTTCTGAAGCTTTCTTT.

This clone was found a few times. The V and J genes are TRBV10-2 and TRBJ2-7; 7 nucleotides align to TRBD1. Germline V gene lookup returns CDR1 WSHSY and CDR2 SAAADI. J gave up 3 bases and V 6 bases, and 5 bases lay outside the gene matches. The CDR3 runs to 13 residues. CDR3 amino acids: CASRADRLYEQYF. CDR3 DNA sequence: TGCGCCAGCAGGGCGGACAGGCTCTACGAGCAGTACTTC.

This clone showed up just once. The sample has other DNA sequences that encode this CDR3 too. The chain links TRBV6-5 to TRBJ1-1, with a weak D call TRBD1 (5 bases). Germline lookup yields CDR1 MNHEY and CDR2 SVGAGI. Deletions cut 3 bases from V and 1 base from J, with 9 bases between. There are 14 residues in the CDR3. The CDR3 DNA reads TGTGCCAGCAGTTATCTGGGGGAGAACACTGAAGCTTTCTTT. Translated, it gives CASSYLGENTEAFF.

This chain connects TRBV6-1 to TRBJ1-4, with a possible D match to TRBD1 (5 bases). The CDR3 spans 15 residues. The germline CDR1 and CDR2 sequences are MNHNS and SASEGT. The V end lost 3 bases, the J end lost 10 bases, and 18 bases lay between the germline ends. The CDR3 here is CASSDGRGGLGKLFF. In DNA form, the CDR3 reads TGTGCCAGCAGTGATGGTAGGGGTGGTTTGGGAAAACTGTTTTTT.

V usage is TRBV9 and J usage is TRBJ2-3, with 7 positions matching TRBD2. V lost 0 bases to trimming and J lost 1 base; unmatched junction nucleotides: 5. Looked up from germline, CDR1 is SGDLS and CDR2 is YYNGEE. The CDR3 sequence is 16 residues long. The CDR3 sequence is CASSVAPTSGTDTQYF. The CDR3 region has the DNA TGTGCCAGCAGCGTAGCCCCTACTAGCGGCACAGATACGCAGTATTTT.

For this clone: The junction departs from the called germline gene at one end, perhaps through a read error. The chain has TRBV2 and TRBJ1-2; weak D call: TRBD1 (6 bases). CDR3 length: 12 residues. Germline lookup yields CDR1 SNHLY and CDR2 FYNNEI. CDR3 region: CASSGEGVLRLF. CDR3 bases: TGTGCCAGCAGTGGAGAGGGGGTTCTGAGGCTCTTC.

This clone was observed once. This chain links TRBV7-6 with TRBJ2-3, with a possible D match to TRBD2 (5 bases). V shed 2 bases and J shed 0 bases, with 6 bases lying between them. Germline V CDR1 and CDR2: SGHVS, FNYEAQ. There are 14 residues in the CDR3. CDR3 bases: TGTGCCAGCAGCTTACAGCGGAGCACAGATACGCAGTATTTT. Protein: CASSLQRSTDTQYF.

V and J are TRBV7-3 and TRBJ2-3, with 7 bases lining up with TRBD1. V was clipped by 3 bases and J by 2 bases; unmatched bases: 8. Looked up from germline, CDR1 is SGHTA and CDR2 is FQGTGA. The length of the CDR3 is 16 residues. The CDR3 DNA is TGTGCCAGCAGCTTTAAGACAGGGAAGTCCACAGATACGCAGTATTTT. Translating gives CASSFKTGKSTDTQYF.

This clone has only a few counts. The V and J genes are TRBV5-1 and TRBJ2-1, with 11 nucleotides matching TRBD1. The CDR3 is 15 amino acids. The trim removed 3 bases at V and 8 bases at J, leaving 7 bases unmatched. Germline V gene sequence: CDR1 SGHRS, CDR2 YFSETQ. The CDR3, as DNA: TGCGCCAGCAGCTCATACGGGACAGGGGGATATGAGCAGTTCTTC. It is translated as CASSSYGTGGYEQFF.

The chain joins TRBV19 to TRBJ2-3, with a tentative D call TRBD2 (6 bases). CDR3 length equals 14 residues. V dropped 10 bases and J dropped 4 bases, with 18 bases sitting between them. Germline V gives CDR1 LNHDA, CDR2 SQIVND (reference sequence). CDR3 sequence (DNA): TGTGCCACCCGAGGGACTCCTAAAGCAGATACGCAGTATTTT. Amino acid sequence: CATRGTPKADTQYF.

CDR3 protein: CASSASRAPGDTQYF. The CDR3 DNA reads as TGTGCCAGCAGTGCTTCGCGGGCGCCGGGGGATACGCAGTATTTT. The chain carries TRBV28 and TRBJ2-3, with D possibly being TRBD2 (5 bases). V was pared by 5 bases and J by 6 bases, with 18 bases between. This CDR3 spans 15 amino acids. From germline, CDR1 is MDHEN and CDR2 SYDVKM.

The chain uses TRBV30 and TRBJ2-1, with 7 nucleotides matching TRBD2. CDR1 GTSNPN and CDR2 SVGIG come from the germline V gene (reference sequence). CDR3 length equals 12 residues. The V and J ends lost 0 bases and 10 bases, in that order; junction bases with no gene match: 3. In nucleotides, the CDR3 is TGTGCCTGGAGTGTCTGGGAGGGGGAGCAGTTCTTC. Translation gives CAWSVWEGEQFF.

The chain couples TRBV11-2 to TRBJ2-7; D unresolved. Germline V gene lookup returns CDR1 SGHAT and CDR2 FQNNGV. The CDR3 is 14 residues long. V was clipped by 4 bases and J by 0 bases, with 10 bases between them. DNA for the CDR3: TGTGCCAGCAGCTACATACCACGCTCCTACGAGCAGTACTTC. This translates into CASSYIPRSYEQYF.

This clone was seen only a few times. The chain links TRBV2 to TRBJ1-5; 10 nucleotides agree with TRBD1. Germline values: CDR1 SNHLY, CDR2 FYNNEI. Trimming took 3 bases from V and 7 from J; bases not matched to a gene: 3. This CDR3 spans 14 amino acids. The CDR3 sequence: CASSDDRGRQPQHF. The CDR3, as DNA: TGTGCCAGCAGTGACGACAGGGGGCGGCAGCCCCAGCATTTT.